One sample yielded the 29 T cell receptor beta chains listed below, sequenced in a study of CD8+CD57+ T cells in acquired aplastic anemia. Using genomic DNA as the template, TCR beta VDJ and CDR3 profiling was carried out. TCRdb re-called the reads with MiXCR, one entry per CDR3 protein. The sample carries about 470,000 distinct CDR3 sequences, around 30% recorded once. Sequencing was done on patients that had shown CD8+CD57+ cell expansion by flow cytometry. Sequenced: sorted CD4+, CD8+, or CD8+CD57+ T cells (not recorded which) from PBMCs. These receptors all stem from a human donor with aplastic anemia.

This clonotype has more than one count but fewer than ten. This chain joins TRBV20-1 and TRBJ2-5; 7 positions match TRBD1. Trimming removed 5 bases from V and 2 bases from J; junction bases left unmatched: 8. From germline, CDR1 is DFQATT and CDR2 SNEGSKA (reference sequence). The CDR3 is 14 residues long. DNA for the CDR3: TGCAGTGCTGGACAGGAGCCTTCTCAAGAGACCCAGTACTTC. Amino acid sequence: CSAGQEPSQETQYF.

As to this clonotype: A clone one base away is much larger, so this may be a read error. The genes are TRBV7-2 and TRBJ2-3, with D possibly being TRBD2 (5 bases). Trimming removed 2 bases from V and 4 bases from J, with 7 bases in between. Germline V CDR1 and CDR2: SGHTA, FQGNSA. The CDR3 totals 13 residues. Written as DNA, the CDR3 is TGTGCCAGCAGCTTAATGAGGGCAGATACGCAGTATTTT. It is translated as CASSLMRADTQYF.

This clonotype was seen a handful of times. This chain connects TRBV2 to TRBJ1-4; weak D call: TRBD1 (6 bases). This CDR3 spans 15 amino acids. Germline V lookup: CDR1 SNHLY, CDR2 FYNNEI. V lost 8 bases and J lost 8, with 21 bases in between. The CDR3 region is CASAQRGALGEKLFF. CDR3 bases: TGTGCCAGCGCCCAACGGGGGGCTTTGGGCGAAAAACTGTTTTTT.

The gene calls are TRBV6-2 or TRBV6-3 and TRBJ1-6, with D possibly matching TRBD1 (6 bases). Germline CDR1 and CDR2: MNHEY and SVGEGT. Trimming took off 0 bases at V and 8 bases at J, with 20 bases between the two ends. The CDR3 length is 18 residues. The DNA for the CDR3 is TGTGCCAGCAGTTACTCGACCATTAGACAGGCGCAAGATTCACCCCTCCACTTT. The encoded protein is CASSYSTIRQAQDSPLHF.

The table lists this clonotype with many counts. The chain combines TRBV15 with TRBJ2-7; 8 positions agree with TRBD1. The V and J ends lost 0 bases and 6 bases, in that order; junction bases with no gene match: 10. Germline V gene data show CDR1 as LNHNV and CDR2 as YYDKDF (reference sequence). The CDR3 spans 16 residues. The CDR3 DNA reads as TGTGCCACCAGCAGAGATATAAGTGGACAGGGCCCCGAGCAGTACTTC. Amino acids: CATSRDISGQGPEQYF.

This clonotype has more than one count but fewer than ten. V usage is TRBV2 and J usage is TRBJ1-2; D is unresolved. The V and J ends lost 6 bases and 5 bases respectively, with 19 bases between them. The germline CDR1 and CDR2 sequences are SNHLY and FYNNEI. The CDR3 is 15 residues long. CDR3 sequence: CASSPPREMKYGYTF. The CDR3 coding sequence is TGTGCCAGCAGCCCGCCTCGGGAGATGAAATATGGCTACACCTTC.

V gene TRBV5-1 combines with J gene TRBJ1-1, with D possibly being TRBD1 (6 bases). CDR1 is SGHRS, CDR2 YFSETQ, per germline. Trimming shortened V by 3 bases and J by 0 bases, and 12 bases separated the two germline ends. The CDR3 runs to 15 residues. CDR3 residues: CASSWNGGLNTEAFF. The CDR3, as DNA: TGCGCCAGCAGCTGGAATGGGGGCCTGAACACTGAAGCTTTCTTT.

CDR3 nucleotides: TGTGCCAGCAGCATAGCCGGGGCCAACGTCCTGACTTTC. This codes for CASSIAGANVLTF. The rearrangement uses TRBV9 and TRBJ2-6; D remains unclear. Germline CDR1 SGDLS, CDR2 YYNGEE. Trimming removed 4 bases from V and 4 bases from J, with 6 bases in between. The CDR3 has 13 residues.

Note on this clonotype: A much more abundant neighbour one base away suggests this may be a read error. The J gene is TRBJ1-2, the V gene TRBV10-3; D is ambiguous. Germline values: CDR1 ENHRY, CDR2 SYGVKD. The CDR3 totals 10 residues. Between the trimmed V and J ends, which lost 3 bases and 14 bases, there was a span of 10 bases. CDR3 DNA sequence: TGTGCCATCAGTGAATCCGCACCAACCTTC. It yields the protein CAISESAPTF.

This clonotype has more than one count but fewer than ten. This chain connects TRBV5-5 to TRBJ1-2, with no clear D. This CDR3 region has 15 residues. The germline gives CDR1 SGHKS, CDR2 YYEKEE (reference sequence). V was cut by 0 bases and J by 4 bases, with 13 bases left in between. Here the CDR3 DNA reads TGTGCCAGCAGCTTGGCCGGAGGGATTACCTATGGCTACACCTTC. It translates to CASSLAGGITYGYTF.

The J gene is TRBJ2-3, the V gene TRBV20-1; no reliable D call. Germline-derived CDR1 and CDR2 are DFQATT and SNEGSKA (reference sequence). The CDR3 sequence is 15 residues long. The V end was cut by 0 bases, the J end by 2 bases, with 12 bases between. The CDR3 DNA is TGCAGTGCTAGAGATTTACTGCAAAACACAGATACGCAGTATTTT. Protein: CSARDLLQNTDTQYF.

The CDR3 nucleotides read TGTGCCAGTAGTATACGAGGGGGGCCTAGAAGCTCTGGAAACACCATATATTTT. It is translated as CASSIRGGPRSSGNTIYF. The rearrangement joins TRBV19 to TRBJ1-3, with a possible D match to TRBD1 (6 bases). V lost 2 bases and J lost 0, with 17 bases in between. CDR3 length: 18 residues. Germline V gene sequence: CDR1 LNHDA, CDR2 SQIVND (reference sequence).

This clonotype was detected a few times. The gene calls are TRBV19 and TRBJ2-1, with D maybe TRBD2 (6 bases). The CDR3 totals 17 residues. Trimming pared 1 base from V and 4 bases from J, leaving 17 bases between. Germline CDR1 reads LNHDA; CDR2 reads SQIVND (reference sequence). CDR3 bases: TGTGCCAGTAGTATAGTGGGGTGGGACTCAACATACAATGAGCAGTTCTTC. Protein sequence: CASSIVGWDSTYNEQFF. Full variable domain (outside the CDR3, taken from reference TRBV19 and TRBJ2-1): DGGITQSPKYLFRKEGQNVTLSCEQNLNHDAMYWYRQDPGQGLRLIYYSQIVNDFQKGDIAEGYSVSREKKESFPLTVTSAQKNPTAFYLCASSIVGWDSTYNEQFFGPGTRLTVL.

This clonotype came up many times. The chain uses TRBV19 and TRBJ2-1; 10 nucleotides line up with TRBD1. With 3 bases clipped from V and 8 bases from J, the junction kept 4 bases outside the gene matches. The CDR3 has 14 residues. Germline loops: CDR1 LNHDA, CDR2 SQIVND (reference sequence). This chain's CDR3 is CASSMRDRGHEQFF. The CDR3 DNA reads TGTGCCAGTAGTATGCGGGACAGGGGCCATGAGCAGTTCTTC. Full variable domain (remainder filled in from reference TRBV19 and TRBJ2-1): DGGITQSPKYLFRKEGQNVTLSCEQNLNHDAMYWYRQDPGQGLRLIYYSQIVNDFQKGDIAEGYSVSREKKESFPLTVTSAQKNPTAFYLCASSMRDRGHEQFFGPGTRLTVL.

The genes are TRBV6-1 and TRBJ1-6; D unresolved. The V gene's germline CDR1 is MNHNS and CDR2 SASEGT. This CDR3 is built from 21 residues. Trimming cost V 6 bases and J 6 bases, with 33 bases left between them. CDR3 bases: TGTGCCAGCAGCCCTGCTATGACGGCGAGACCAGGTCAGCGAGCTAATTCACCCCTCCACTTT. This gives the protein CASSPAMTARPGQRANSPLHF.

This clonotype was observed once. Compared with germline, one end of the junction differs, possibly owing to a read error. The V call is TRBV20-1, the J call TRBJ2-7; 8 nucleotides match TRBD1. CDR1 is DFQATT, CDR2 SNEGSKA, per germline (reference sequence). The CDR3 runs to 13 residues. The CDR3 spells CSARGQANYGQYF. The CDR3 bases are TGCAGTGCTAGGGGACAGGCGAACTACGGGCAGTACTTC.

This clonotype appeared many times. V is TRBV20-1 and J is TRBJ1-2; TRBD1 might be the D (6 bases). CDR1 and CDR2 from the germline V gene are DFQATT and SNEGSKA (reference sequence). V was pared by 7 bases and J by 0 bases, with 15 bases between. CDR3 length: 14 amino acids. The CDR3 sequence: CSGAEGVANYGYTF. CDR3 sequence (DNA): TGCAGTGGTGCGGAGGGGGTAGCTAACTATGGCTACACCTTC.

This clonotype was counted only a few times. This rearrangement joins TRBV5-1 to TRBJ2-2, with a possible D match to TRBD2 (5 bases). In germline, CDR1 is SGHRS, CDR2 YFSETQ. V dropped 4 bases and J dropped 6 bases, with 13 bases sitting between them. The CDR3 loop spans 14 amino acids. CDR3 protein: CASSIGRDSGELFF. In DNA form, the CDR3 reads TGCGCCAGCAGCATCGGTCGGGATTCCGGGGAGCTGTTTTTT.

V gene TRBV20-1 combines with J gene TRBJ2-5, with 8 positions matching TRBD2. V dropped 0 bases and J dropped 2; count of bases not matched to a gene: 8. This CDR3 spans 16 amino acids. CDR1 is DFQATT, CDR2 SNEGSKA, per germline (reference sequence). The CDR3: CSARDSGKGEQETQYF. The DNA for the CDR3 is TGCAGTGCTAGAGATAGCGGGAAGGGGGAACAAGAGACCCAGTACTTC.

This clonotype was seen at least ten times. The chain links TRBV19 to TRBJ1-5; TRBD1 agrees at 10 bases. The V gene end was trimmed by 10 bases and the J gene end by 2 bases; junction bases not matched to a gene: 5. The CDR3 runs 14 residues. The V gene's germline CDR1 is LNHDA and CDR2 SQIVND (reference sequence). DNA for the CDR3: TGTGCCACCAGCGGGACAGGGGGCAATCAGCCCCAGCATTTT. Amino acid sequence: CATSGTGGNQPQHF.

The chain uses TRBV15 and TRBJ2-1; 8 bases match TRBD2. Matching the DNA end better, TRBJ2-7 makes the J call doubtful. CDR3 size: 16 residues. Looked up from germline, CDR1 is LNHNV and CDR2 is YYDKDF (reference sequence). In nucleotides, the CDR3 is TGTGCCACCAGCAGAGAAGGTGCGGGGGGTCTCAATGAGCAGTACTTC. Its protein is CATSREGAGGLNEQYF.

This clonotype was seen ten or more times. This rearrangement joins TRBV15 to TRBJ1-3, with D unclear. V was trimmed by 0 bases and J by 9 bases, leaving 12 bases between them. The CDR3 totals 14 residues. CDR1 is LNHNV and CDR2 is YYDKDF in the germline V gene (reference sequence). This chain's CDR3 is CATSRDFSDPTIYF. The CDR3 coding sequence is TGTGCCACCAGCAGAGATTTTTCGGATCCCACCATATATTTT.

A remark on this clonotype: Its ends do not fully match the called genes, so a read error is possible. This chain uses TRBV20-1 with TRBJ1-1, with a weak D call TRBD1 (5 bases). Per the germline V gene, CDR1 is DFQATT and CDR2 is SNEGSKA (reference sequence). The CDR3 runs to 15 residues. CDR3 sequence reads: CSARATVGAHTGAFF. The CDR3 DNA follows: TGCAGTGCTAGAGCGACTGTTGGGGCCCACACTGGAGCTTTCTTT.

At least ten counts were recorded for this clonotype. The chain employs TRBV9 and TRBJ1-6, with D possibly matching TRBD1 (6 bases). The CDR3 loop spans 14 amino acids. Per germline, CDR1 SGDLS and CDR2 YYNGEE. Between the trimmed V and J ends, which lost 8 bases and 7 bases, there was a span of 16 bases. CDR3 residues: CASSQGLANSPLHF. For the CDR3, the DNA is TGTGCCAGTTCACAGGGTTTAGCGAATTCACCCCTCCACTTT.

The chain has TRBV20-1 and TRBJ2-1; tentatively, D is TRBD2 (5 bases). V was cut by 0 bases and J by 8 bases, with 8 bases left in between. Germline V CDR1 and CDR2: DFQATT, SNEGSKA (reference sequence). The CDR3 has 12 amino acids. CDR3 protein: CSARDWGDEQFF. The CDR3 coding sequence is TGCAGTGCTAGAGATTGGGGAGATGAGCAGTTCTTC.

This clonotype was seen only a few times. The rearrangement links TRBV9 to TRBJ2-1; the match to TRBD2 covers 10 bases. Looked up from germline, CDR1 is SGDLS and CDR2 is YYNGEE. The CDR3 has 15 residues. With V trimmed by 0 bases and J by 6 bases, 3 bases remained unmatched. The CDR3 protein is CASSVEGTSANEQFF. CDR3 DNA: TGTGCCAGCAGCGTAGAAGGGACTAGCGCCAATGAGCAGTTCTTC.

In DNA, the CDR3 is TGTGCCAGCAGTTATCGTCCGATTCGGGGGAGAAAAAAGGGGCAAGAGACCCAGTACTTC. Its protein is CASSYRPIRGRKKGQETQYF. The J gene is TRBJ2-5, the V gene TRBV7-3; a possible D gene is TRBD2 (6 bases). The germline V gene has CDR1 SGHTA and CDR2 FQGTGA. The CDR3 loop spans 20 amino acids. Trimming cost V 6 bases and J 2 bases, with 31 bases left between them. Full variable domain (outside the CDR3, taken from reference TRBV7-3 and TRBJ2-5): GAGVSQTPSNKVTEKGKYVELRCDPISGHTALYWYRQSLGQGPEFLIYFQGTGAADDSGLPNDRFFAVRPEGSVSTLKIQRTERGDSAVYLCASSYRPIRGRKKGQETQYFGPGTRLLVL.

This clonotype was recorded many times. This rearrangement joins TRBV2 to TRBJ1-1; possible D gene TRBD1, 6 bases. Trimming took off 6 bases at V and 4 bases at J, with 15 bases between the two ends. The germline V gene has CDR1 SNHLY and CDR2 FYNNEI. The CDR3 is 14 amino acids. CDR3 bases: TGTGCCAGCAGCGTCGAACAGACAGGCACTGAAGCTTTCTTT. Encoded protein: CASSVEQTGTEAFF.

In this sample, this clonotype turned up once. This CDR3 fails to terminate in the conserved phenylalanine or tryptophan, so it likely reflects a read error. No DNA is shown, since the ends of the CDR3 on it are uncertain; the CDR3 is the one TCRdb lists. This chain connects TRBV6-2 or TRBV6-3 to TRBJ1-6. Germline V gives CDR1 MNHEY, CDR2 SVGEGT. The CDR3 is 8 amino acids long, termini counted. The CDR3 protein is CASSERPQ.